This T cell receptor (beta chain) comes out of a study of blood T cell repertoires in COVID-19 (TCRdb year 2020). At the level of the whole study: Collaborator samples came from the United States, Italy and Spain and covered acute and convalescent phases of COVID-19. The material from the prospective study consisted of cDNA or gDNA derived from T cells, B-cell-depleted T cells, or PBMCs. Nearly every sample came with metadata listing a de-identified subject ID, COVID-19 status, age in years and sex. The samples were drawn from the first 160 participants of the ongoing ImmuneRACE study and from 1,200 or so subjects provided by 6 global collaborators. Subjects who had been exposed to COVID-19, were actively infected with it, or had recovered from it provided the deeply sampled blood TCRbeta repertoires that made up the dataset. The repertoires were released in a freely available public database intended as a resource for research on the immune response to SARS-CoV-2. Where HLA class I and class II types were available, the types were taken from metadata supplied by the sample provider, not from assay-based typing.

V ends up 5 bases short and J 4 bases short, with an unmatched junction base count of 4. CDR1 is given as LGHNA and CDR2 as YNFKEQ, both from the germline V gene. The CDR3 numbers 13 residues from cysteine through phenylalanine. The retained sequence is limited to the CDR3, 39 bases, with the frame set at the first base. About this clone: The target of this receptor is not known. Nothing much larger sits one base from this clone, and base qualities are not available.

The immunoSEQ Assay, a bias-controlled multiplex PCR, was used to amplify TCRbeta CDR3 regions from genomic DNA. The study's own analysis went as follows. Nucleated cell counts per sample were estimated from amplification of reference gene primers within the assay. To quantify the absolute abundance of each unique TCRbeta CDR3 rearrangement, sequence reads were collapsed and filtered. For each sample, productive Simpson clonality was calculated by taking the square root of Simpson's diversity index across productive rearrangements. Imported from immuneACCESS, the table was reduced by TCRdb to in-frame sequences with V and J called. These copies leave out some clones; in studies compared against another copy, an unresolved V gene accounts for under half, and the cause of the remainder is not known. V, J and clone size were drawn from that table, and D and trimming were deduced from the DNA. The sample has roughly 220,000 clones on record, about four fifths of them singletons. The top ten clonotypes cover around 7.2% of the sample.

At one collaborating source in Seattle, patients were enrolled during active infection and were followed longitudinally through the course of disease. Collaborating institutions collected whole blood in K2EDTA tubes following their own protocols. For TCRbeta analysis, collaborators shipped samples in one of three forms: frozen whole blood, isolated PBMCs, or DNA extracted from either of those sample types. What the study reported, not specific to this receptor: How much clinical and demographic metadata was included differed by source and by participant, and the metadata was provided uncurated.

This receptor was identified in a woman aged 80 or over with COVID-19, enrolled during active disease. The chain is encoded by TRBV4-2 joined to TRBJ2-7, with 8 bases matching TRBD2. Sequenced material: peripheral blood. CDR3 region: CASSSGLAYEQYF. Here is the DNA: TGTGCCAGCAGCTCTGGACTAGCTTACGAGCAGTACTTC.